Listed below are T cell receptor beta chains from one sample, sequenced in a study of T cells after yellow fever vaccination. TCRdb reanalysed the 5' RACE reads using MiXCR and keeps one entry per CDR3 protein. This table holds roughly 520,000 distinct CDR3 sequences, 20% to 25% found once. The sequencing here drew on PBMCs, taken around 3 weeks after the first yellow fever vaccination. All receptors come from a young man who received the YFV17D yellow fever vaccine. Each CDR3 is given without its conserved first and last residue. Each record gives: J gene, CDR3 length, V gene, clone size, D gene, CDR3 protein. The D gene is left open where the match is weak. Size tells how often a clone was seen (once, few, many) or the class of an expanded clone, and some rows leave it out.

TRBJ1-5 | 12 | TRBV6-1 | NA | NA | ASRTSGTHQPQH
TRBJ1-5 | 12 | TRBV7-2 | few | NA | ASSLQPVNQPQH
TRBJ2-5 | 13 | TRBV25-1 | NA | TRBD2 | ASSRERGGFETQY
TRBJ2-6 | 13 | TRBV9 | NA | NA | ASSIQGNGANVLT
TRBJ2-3 | 15 | TRBV3-1 | NA | TRBD1 | ASSPGQGVSITDTQY
TRBJ2-3 | 12 | TRBV25-1 | NA | NA | ASSEMVGTDTQY
TRBJ2-2 | 12 | TRBV29-1 | few | NA | SVEVNGNTGELF
TRBJ1-3 | 13 | TRBV5-1 | few | NA | ASSLDPRVGNTIY
TRBJ2-5 | 12 | TRBV20-1 | few | NA | SAARRGKQETQY
TRBJ2-5 | 12 | TRBV27 | few | NA | ASSFRDTQETQY
TRBJ2-6 | 14 | TRBV4-3 | many | NA | ASSQERAAGANVLT
TRBJ2-1 | 12 | TRBV7-9 | NA | TRBD2 | ASSGGDTYNEQF
TRBJ2-2 | 14 | TRBV5-1 | few | NA | ASSLGRLTNTGELF
TRBJ2-2 | 14 | TRBV12-3/TRBV12-4 | NA | TRBD2 | ASSKTSGGNTGELF
TRBJ2-5 | 11 | TRBV2 | NA | NA | ASSGIPRETQY
TRBJ2-3 | 13 | TRBV29-1 | few | TRBD2 | SHPAWGGPTDTQY
TRBJ1-1 | 13 | TRBV6-1 | few | NA | ASSANLRANTEAF
TRBJ2-5 | 11 | TRBV4-3 | few | NA | ASSQEPRNTQY
TRBJ1-5 | 14 | TRBV23-1 | NA | NA | ASSPMGGWSNQPQH
TRBJ1-1 | 13 | TRBV27 | NA | NA | ASSYSEGGYTEAF
TRBJ2-5 | 14 | TRBV3-1 | few | NA | ASSQDFNRRSRTQY
TRBJ1-1 | 15 | TRBV7-2 | medium-sized | TRBD1 | ASSSPGGTARNTEAF